One and the same sample provided the 27 T cell receptor beta chains below, sequenced in a study of T cell repertoires in cytomegalovirus infection. MiXCR, run by TCRdb on the reads, gives a single entry per CDR3 protein. The data contain about 140,000 distinct CDR3 sequences, roughly 6% of them singletons. The sequencing input was PBMCs. The receptors shown here come from a human donor in good health (CMV status not recorded). Some clones in this sample may be carry-over from other donors' samples.

This clonotype was observed a few times. The chain uses TRBV2 and TRBJ1-1; 8 bases agree with TRBD1. The V and J ends lost 5 bases and 2 bases, in that order; junction bases with no gene match: 25. Germline-derived CDR1 and CDR2 are SNHLY and FYNNEI. The CDR3 is made up of 21 amino acids. The CDR3 DNA follows: TGTGCCAGCAGTCGGCGACAAATTTCGGGACAGGCGAGGGGGCTTAACACTGAAGCTTTCTTT. It yields the protein CASSRRQISGQARGLNTEAFF.

This clonotype was counted a few times. The V gene is TRBV29-1, the J gene TRBJ1-2, with D possibly TRBD1 on 6 matching bases. Germline V lookup: CDR1 SQVTM, CDR2 ANQGSEA. CDR3 size: 12 residues. V was trimmed by 7 bases and J by 2 bases, leaving 11 bases between them. The CDR3: CSATGTNYGYTF. CDR3 bases: TGCAGCGCCACAGGGACCAACTATGGCTACACCTTC. The whole variable domain, filled in from reference TRBV29-1 and TRBJ1-2, reads SAVISQKPSRDICQRGTSLTIQCQVDSQVTMMFWYRQQPGQSLTLIATANQGSEATYESGFVIDKFPISRPNLTFSTLTVSNMSPEDSSIYLCSATGTNYGYTFGSGTRLTVV.

There are many counts of this clonotype. The V and J genes are TRBV7-2 and TRBJ1-1, with no clear D. Germline loops: CDR1 SGHTA, CDR2 FQGNSA. Trimming shortened V by 2 bases and J by 3 bases, and 7 bases separated the two germline ends. This CDR3 is built from 13 residues. The CDR3 DNA sequence: TGTGCCAGCAGCTTATCTCGCGACACTGAAGCTTTCTTT. It is translated as CASSLSRDTEAFF.

This clonotype was recorded many times. The chain combines TRBV6-1 with TRBJ1-1, with D possibly matching TRBD1 (5 bases). Germline CDR1 and CDR2: MNHNS and SASEGT. V dropped 5 bases and J dropped 4 bases, with 14 bases sitting between them. The CDR3 consists of 14 residues. CDR3 sequence (DNA): TGTGCCAGCAGTTTGCCGGGGGGATTCACTGAAGCTTTCTTT. Encoded protein: CASSLPGGFTEAFF.

This clonotype was seen ten or more times. CDR3 loop: CASSPDRVEPLHF. The CDR3 bases are TGTGCCAGCAGCCCGGACAGGGTGGAACCCCTCCACTTT. V usage is TRBV7-8 and J usage is TRBJ1-6; 8 bases fit TRBD1. Trimming at V came to 5 bases and at J to 12 bases, leaving 6 bases not matched to a gene. The CDR3 totals 13 residues. The germline gives CDR1 SGHVS, CDR2 FQNEAQ.

This clonotype showed up many times. This rearrangement joins TRBV7-8 to TRBJ1-2, with 7 bases aligning to TRBD1. Per the germline V gene, CDR1 is SGHVS and CDR2 is FQNEAQ. The CDR3 totals 14 residues. Trimming cost V 1 base and J 1 base; bases outside gene matches: 0. As DNA, the CDR3 is TGTGCCAGCAGCTTAGGGGACAGTAACTATGGCTACACCTTC. This sequence encodes CASSLGDSNYGYTF.

Many counts were recorded for this clonotype. The chain has TRBV6-6 and TRBJ1-2; a possible D gene is TRBD1 (5 bases). The CDR3 sequence is 16 residues long. Trimming took 0 bases from V and 3 from J, leaving 14 bases between them. Per germline, CDR1 MNHNY and CDR2 SVGAGI (reference sequence). CDR3 nucleotides: TGTGCCAGCAGTTACTCGCGGGACGTCGGACACTATGGCTACACCTTC. Protein sequence: CASSYSRDVGHYGYTF.

The count of this clonotype is one. This may come from a read error, since a much larger clone is one base off. The chain is built from TRBV7-2 and TRBJ1-1; possible D gene TRBD1, 6 bases. Trimming took off 5 bases at V and 4 bases at J, with 17 bases between the two ends. Germline V gives CDR1 SGHTA, CDR2 FQGNSA. The CDR3 is 15 amino acids. In DNA, the CDR3 is TGTGCCAGCAGCGGAAGGCAGGGGTGGGGCACTGAAGCTTTCTTT. Amino acid sequence: CASSGRQGWGTEAFF.

In its sample, this clonotype was seen many times. The V gene is TRBV6-2 or TRBV6-3, the J gene TRBJ2-1, with unresolved D. Germline loops: CDR1 MNHEY, CDR2 SVGEGT. The ends were cut back, 7 bases at V and 3 bases at J, with 13 bases in the middle. The CDR3 sequence is 14 residues long. Here the CDR3 DNA reads TGTGCCAGCAACCACCCGGGCCACTACAATGAGCAGTTCTTC. This sequence encodes CASNHPGHYNEQFF.

At least ten counts were recorded for this clonotype. The gene calls are TRBV10-2 and TRBJ1-6; possibly TRBD1 for D (5 bases). Germline-derived CDR1 and CDR2 are WSHSY and SAAADI. This CDR3 has 15 amino acids. With 8 bases removed from V and 7 bases from J, the gap between germline ends came to 18 bases. The CDR3 nucleotides read TGCGCCAGCGGGGCAGGGAGCCTTGGGAATTCACCCCTCCACTTT. It encodes CASGAGSLGNSPLHF.

This clonotype was found many times. The CDR3 nucleotides read TGTGCCAGCAGCTTAGCCCTGGGTCTGGGCCGGGACGAGCAGTACTTC. Its translation is CASSLALGLGRDEQYF. The J gene is TRBJ2-7, the V gene TRBV7-8; D gene ambiguous. From germline, CDR1 is SGHVS and CDR2 FQNEAQ. Trimming cost V 0 bases and J 5 bases, with 17 bases left between them. CDR3 length: 16 residues.

This clonotype was seen ten or more times. The chain recombines TRBV2 with TRBJ2-5; D may be TRBD1 (6 bases). The germline V and J ends were trimmed by 2 bases and 0 bases, with 13 bases remaining between them. Germline assignment: CDR1 SNHLY and CDR2 FYNNEI. The CDR3 has 16 residues. The CDR3 loop reads CASSETGIAYQETQYF. In DNA, the CDR3 is TGTGCCAGCAGTGAAACAGGGATTGCCTACCAAGAGACCCAGTACTTC.

This sequence joins TRBV18 and TRBJ2-5; D unresolved. V lost 0 bases and J 5 bases, leaving 7 bases between the germline ends. Germline CDR1 reads KGHSH; CDR2 reads LQKENI. The length of the CDR3 is 13 residues. CDR3 nucleotides: TGTGCCAGCTCACCACCGTCGCGGGAGACCCAGTACTTC. Its translation is CASSPPSRETQYF.

At least ten counts were recorded for this clonotype. The rearrangement links TRBV7-2 to TRBJ2-3, with TRBD2 matching 9 bases. Looked up from germline, CDR1 is SGHTA and CDR2 is FQGNSA. Unmatched junction bases numbered 4, after V lost 6 bases and J lost 0 bases. This CDR3 comprises 15 residues. In nucleotides, the CDR3 is TGTGCCAGCAGTCTAGCGGGACTTAGCACAGATACGCAGTATTTT. As protein: CASSLAGLSTDTQYF. Based on the CDR3 plus reference TRBV7-2 and TRBJ2-3, the full variable domain is GAGVSQSPSNKVTEKGKDVELRCDPISGHTALYWYRQSLGQGLEFLIYFQGNSAPDKSGLPSDRFSAERTGGSVSTLTIQRTQQEDSAVYLCASSLAGLSTDTQYFGPGTRLTVL.

In its sample, this clonotype was seen many times. The rearrangement uses TRBV7-2 and TRBJ1-5, with a weak D call TRBD1 (5 bases). V lost 1 base, J lost 3 bases, and 13 bases lay in between. CDR3 size: 16 residues. CDR1 and CDR2 from the germline V gene are SGHTA and FQGNSA. CDR3 nucleotides: TGTGCCAGCAGCTTAGGGGCAGGGAGAATCAATCAGCCCCAGCATTTT. Protein sequence: CASSLGAGRINQPQHF.

This clonotype came up many times. The J gene is TRBJ2-7, the V gene TRBV7-9; D uncertain. Germline V gene lookup returns CDR1 SEHNR and CDR2 FQNEAQ (reference sequence). V shed 0 bases and J shed 6 bases, with 12 bases lying between them. The CDR3 has 14 amino acids. In DNA form, the CDR3 reads TGTGCCAGCAGCTTAGCGATTACAGCCCCCGAGCAGTACTTC. As protein: CASSLAITAPEQYF.

A few counts support this clonotype. The chain carries TRBV20-1 and TRBJ2-1, with 7 bases aligning to TRBD2. The J segment lost 1 base and the V segment lost 5 bases, leaving 11 bases of the junction unmatched. The CDR3 runs to 16 residues. Per germline, CDR1 DFQATT and CDR2 SNEGSKA (reference sequence). The CDR3 DNA is TGCAGTGCTCCCAGTAGGGAGGGCGGGTCCTACAATGAGCAGTTCTTC. Encoded protein: CSAPSREGGSYNEQFF.

As regards this clonotype: A read error may be the cause here, since a much bigger clone is one base away. This chain uses TRBV6-5 with TRBJ2-2; 8 bases fit TRBD2. Germline V gives CDR1 MNHEY, CDR2 SVGAGI. The length of the CDR3 is 14 residues. The chain's CDR3 is CVSGRGVNTGELFF. DNA of the CDR3: TGTGTCAGCGGGCGGGGGGTAAACACCGGGGAGCTGTTTTTT.

This clonotype was observed at least ten times. This chain connects TRBV12-3 or TRBV12-4 to TRBJ1-1; D is perhaps TRBD1 (5 bases). The V end was cut by 3 bases, the J end by 2 bases, with 13 bases between. CDR3 length equals 15 residues. The CDR3 is CASSFRRGTNTEAFF. For the CDR3, the DNA is TGTGCCAGCAGTTTTCGGCGGGGGACTAACACTGAAGCTTTCTTT.

This clonotype occurred many times. CDR3 loop: CAISEQGGSGNTIYF. As DNA, the CDR3 is TGTGCCATCAGTGAACAGGGAGGCTCTGGAAACACCATATATTTT. The chain couples TRBV10-3 to TRBJ1-3; possible D gene TRBD1, 6 bases. V was shortened by 3 bases and J by 0 bases, with 9 bases between the two germline ends. The CDR3 consists of 15 residues. Germline CDR1 and CDR2: ENHRY and SYGVKD.

This sequence joins TRBV3-1 and TRBJ2-5, with no clear D. The germline CDR1 and CDR2 sequences are LGHDT and YNNKEL (reference sequence). The CDR3 consists of 12 residues. The V gene lost 0 bases and the J gene lost 5 bases, with 4 bases spanning the gap. Written as DNA, the CDR3 is TGTGCCAGCAGCCAAGAGAGGGAGACCCAGTACTTC. This sequence encodes CASSQERETQYF.

The V call is TRBV7-4, the J call TRBJ1-1, with no clear D. Trimming stripped 3 bases from V and 4 bases from J, with 9 bases between. This CDR3 is 13 amino acids long. The germline V gene encodes CDR1 SGHVT and CDR2 SQSDAQ. In DNA form, the CDR3 reads TGTGCCAGCAGCTTGACGAGACCCACTGAAGCTTTCTTT. Translation: CASSLTRPTEAFF.

The table lists this clonotype with many counts. The chain couples TRBV20-1 to TRBJ2-3; 11 bases align to TRBD2. V lost 4 bases and J lost 2; bases outside the gene matches: 5. Germline values: CDR1 DFQATT, CDR2 SNEGSKA (reference sequence). The CDR3 is 15 amino acids. In DNA, the CDR3 is TGCAGTGCTAATCTAGCGGGGGGCCCCACAGATACGCAGTATTTT. Residues: CSANLAGGPTDTQYF.

This clonotype has at least ten counts. The chain carries TRBV14 and TRBJ2-7, with D possibly matching TRBD1 (5 bases). Germline loops: CDR1 SGHDN, CDR2 FVKESK. Trimming stripped 1 base from V and 3 bases from J, with 10 bases between. CDR3 length: 14 amino acids. The CDR3 nucleotides are TGTGCCAGCAGCCAAGCGCAGGGTCTCTACGAGCAGTACTTC. Amino acids: CASSQAQGLYEQYF.

This clonotype was counted ten times or more. The chain recombines TRBV5-1 with TRBJ2-1; 10 nucleotides align to TRBD1. Germline CDR1 is SGHRS and CDR2 is YFSETQ. The J segment lost 10 bases and the V segment lost 1 base, leaving 8 bases of the junction unmatched. This CDR3 spans 15 amino acids. The CDR3 sequence is CASSLTGTGVSEQFF. The CDR3 DNA reads TGCGCCAGCAGCTTGACCGGGACAGGGGTATCGGAGCAGTTCTTC.

This clonotype occurred many times. The gene calls are TRBV5-4 and TRBJ2-5; TRBD2 matches at 10 bases. CDR1 is SGHNT and CDR2 is YYREEE in the germline V gene (reference sequence). The trim removed 1 base at V and 2 bases at J, leaving 2 bases unmatched. CDR3 length: 15 amino acids. The CDR3 reads CASSLSSGGQETQYF. The CDR3 nucleotides are TGTGCCAGCAGCTTGTCTAGCGGGGGACAAGAGACCCAGTACTTC.

This clonotype was counted a few times. The V gene is TRBV5-8, the J gene TRBJ2-1, with 8 bases aligning to TRBD2. Germline V gene data show CDR1 as SGHTS and CDR2 as YDEGEE. V was clipped by 5 bases and J by 1 base; unmatched bases: 5. The length of the CDR3 is 15 residues. The CDR3 is CASRPGGGSYNEQFF. The CDR3 nucleotides are TGTGCCAGCAGGCCCGGGGGGGGGTCCTACAATGAGCAGTTCTTC.